The 5 T cell receptor beta chains given below trace back to one sample, sequenced in a study of blood T cell repertoires in COVID-19. Profiling relied on immunoSEQ multiplex PCR, and the TCRdb table lists in-frame clones only, not all of them. In the table there are 300,000 to 400,000 clones, 85% to 90% of which are singletons. The sequencing input was peripheral blood. All receptors derive from a woman in her seventies with COVID-19, enrolled during active disease.

This chain connects TRBV2 to TRBJ2-3; D possibly corresponds to TRBD1 (6 bases). CDR1 and CDR2 (germline): SNHLY, FYNNEI. V was cut by 3 bases and J by 2 bases, with 15 bases left in between. The CDR3 has 16 amino acids. This CDR3 is CASSDSGTIFTDTQYF. The DNA of the CDR3 is TGTGCCAGCAGTGACTCTGGGACAATCTTCACAGATACGCAGTATTTT.

The V and J genes are TRBV5-1 and TRBJ2-3; maybe TRBD2 (7 bases). The CDR3 extends over 15 amino acids. In germline, CDR1 is SGHRS, CDR2 YFSETQ. V lost 1 base, J lost 6 bases, and 15 bases lay in between. The CDR3 coding sequence is TGCGCCAGCAGCTTGTCTGGGGGGGGGCAGGATACGCAGTATTTT. It encodes CASSLSGGGQDTQYF.

On this clone: The identical CDR3 is also encoded by other nucleotide sequences in the sample. This chain joins TRBV29-1 and TRBJ1-2; 10 nucleotides agree with TRBD1. There are 14 residues in the CDR3. Germline trimming cut 3 bases from V and 3 bases from J; bases unmatched to any gene: 4. Germline lookup yields CDR1 SQVTM and CDR2 ANQGSEA. CDR3: CSVDRTGGDYGYTF. In DNA form, the CDR3 reads TGCAGCGTTGATAGGACAGGGGGAGACTATGGCTACACCTTC.

The chain carries TRBV28 and TRBJ1-2; D remains unclear. Trimming removed 10 bases at V and 4 bases at J, with 13 bases between. The CDR3 runs 12 residues. Germline V gene data show CDR1 as MDHEN and CDR2 as SYDVKM. CDR3 DNA sequence: TGTGCCACCTTAGAGGGTTCCTATGGCTACACCTTC. Translated, it gives CATLEGSYGYTF.

The rearrangement joins TRBV7-3 to TRBJ1-4; 9 bases line up with TRBD1. Per the germline V gene, CDR1 is SGHTA and CDR2 is FQGTGA. CDR3 length: 16 amino acids. V lost 5 bases, J lost 0 bases, and 4 bases stayed unmatched. DNA of the CDR3: TGTGCCAGCAGCCCCGGGACAGGGTCAACTAATGAAAAACTGTTTTTT. This encodes CASSPGTGSTNEKLFF.